What follows are 29 T cell receptor beta chains derived from one specimen sequenced in a study of cytomegalovirus exposure and HLA in healthy donors. PCR amplification relied on 60 Vbeta primers (plus 13 Jbeta primers). Repertoires were generated with immunoSEQ multiplex PCR, while TCRdb's copy carries only in-frame clones and drops some. The data show about 120,000 clones, with over 70% seen just once and around 1.5% held by the top ten. Sequencing input: PBMCs. The receptors were sampled from a young woman in good health and CMV-seronegative.

The chain joins TRBV7-8 to TRBJ2-3, with 9 bases identical to TRBD2. Trimming at V came to 1 base and at J to 1 base, leaving 6 bases not matched to a gene. This CDR3 spans 17 amino acids. Per germline, CDR1 SGHVS and CDR2 FQNEAQ. The CDR3 protein is CASSLGMAGGRTDTQYF. The CDR3 nucleotides are TGTGCCAGCAGCTTAGGGATGGCGGGGGGGCGCACAGATACGCAGTATTTT.

This chain connects TRBV7-3 to TRBJ1-4, with TRBD1 matching over 9 bases. V was pared by 5 bases and J by 8 bases, with 9 bases of the junction left unmatched. Germline V gene sequence: CDR1 SGHTA, CDR2 FQGTGA. The CDR3 runs 15 residues. CDR3: CASSPRGQGNEKLFF. The CDR3 nucleotides are TGTGCCAGCAGCCCTCGAGGACAGGGGAACGAAAAACTGTTTTTT.

The chain uses TRBV9 and TRBJ1-1; TRBD1 matches 7 bases. Germline CDR1 reads SGDLS; CDR2 reads YYNGEE. V shed 0 bases, J shed 0 bases, and the junction held 8 bases outside the gene matches. The CDR3 is 17 residues long. The CDR3 DNA sequence: TGTGCCAGCAGCGTAGCTCCCCCGGGACAGATGAACACTGAAGCTTTCTTT. It specifies CASSVAPPGQMNTEAFF.

V and J are TRBV19 and TRBJ2-2, with a possible D match to TRBD1 (6 bases). V lost 6 bases and J lost 0, with 11 bases in between. CDR1 LNHDA and CDR2 SQIVND come from the germline V gene (reference sequence). The CDR3 consists of 15 residues. CDR3 sequence: CASRAGDANTGELFF. The DNA of the CDR3 is TGTGCCAGTAGGGCAGGGGATGCGAACACCGGGGAGCTGTTTTTT.

The chain links TRBV5-1 to TRBJ1-6, with 8 bases identical to TRBD1. The germline CDR1 and CDR2 sequences are SGHRS and YFSETQ. The CDR3 totals 18 residues. The trim removed 1 base at V and 1 base at J, leaving 7 bases unmatched. The CDR3 sequence is CASSLNDRGGSYNSPLHF. DNA for the CDR3: TGCGCCAGCAGCTTGAACGACAGGGGTGGGTCCTATAATTCACCCCTCCACTTT.

The chain uses TRBV27 and TRBJ1-1; D perhaps matches TRBD1 (5 bases). Trimming pared 6 bases from V and 0 bases from J, leaving 14 bases between. CDR3 length equals 15 residues. The germline V gene has CDR1 MNHEY and CDR2 SMNVEV (reference sequence). CDR3 protein: CASRGAGTMNTEAFF. DNA of the CDR3: TGTGCCAGCAGAGGGGCAGGTACTATGAACACTGAAGCTTTCTTT.

The V gene is TRBV27, the J gene TRBJ1-5, with D hard to call. The CDR3 covers 13 residues. Trimming removed 3 bases at V and 5 bases at J, with 8 bases between. The V gene's germline CDR1 is MNHEY and CDR2 SMNVEV (reference sequence). CDR3 sequence reads: CASSFFPDQPQHF. The CDR3 bases are TGTGCCAGCAGTTTCTTCCCTGATCAGCCCCAGCATTTT.

This rearrangement joins TRBV6-5 to TRBJ2-1; D is possibly TRBD2 (5 bases). CDR1 and CDR2 (germline): MNHEY, SVGAGI. The CDR3 is 15 amino acids. V was pared by 0 bases and J by 7 bases, with 13 bases between. CDR3 in amino acids: CASSYSRTLQNEQFF. The CDR3, as DNA: TGTGCCAGCAGTTACTCTAGGACTCTACAAAATGAGCAGTTCTTC.

The table lists this clone with a few counts. The rearrangement joins TRBV5-1 to TRBJ2-7, with TRBD2 identical over 9 bases. Germline assignment: CDR1 SGHRS and CDR2 YFSETQ. This CDR3 has 16 amino acids. The V and J ends lost 0 bases and 4 bases, in that order; junction bases with no gene match: 8. CDR3 in amino acids: CASSLAVTSGTYEQYF. As DNA, the CDR3 is TGCGCCAGCAGCTTGGCCGTGACTAGCGGAACATACGAGCAGTACTTC.

The rearrangement uses TRBV18 and TRBJ1-2; the D gene is possibly TRBD1 (5 bases). The germline CDR1 and CDR2 sequences are KGHSH and LQKENI. V dropped 0 bases and J dropped 5 bases, with 13 bases sitting between them. This CDR3 has 15 amino acids. The CDR3 DNA is TGTGCCAGCTCACCACCTTTGGCGACAGCTTATGGCTACACCTTC. Protein product: CASSPPLATAYGYTF.

This clone has only one observation. The chain has TRBV4-1 and TRBJ1-3; TRBD1 might be the D (5 bases). V lost 3 bases, J lost 0 bases, and 15 bases lay in between. Germline V lookup: CDR1 MGHRA, CDR2 YSYEKL. This CDR3 is 17 amino acids long. In DNA form, the CDR3 reads TGCGCCAGCAGCCAGAGGCCAAGGGGCCCCTCTGGAAACACCATATATTTT. This encodes CASSQRPRGPSGNTIYF.

The chain has TRBV21-1 and TRBJ2-1; no check of the table's D call, TRBD2, against the DNA was made. TRBV21-1 is a known pseudogene. CDR3 length: 17 residues. DNA for the CDR3: TGTGCCAGCAGCAAAGAAAGGGGGGGGTGGAACCACAATGAGCAGTTCTTC. This encodes CASSKERGGWNHNEQFF.

The chain employs TRBV6-1 and TRBJ1-1; 8 bases are shared with TRBD1. V trimming: 4 bases; J trimming: 1 base; junction bases outside the gene matches: 8. Germline V CDR1 and CDR2: MNHNS, SASEGT. The CDR3 spans 16 residues. CDR3 nucleotides: TGTGCCAGCAGTGGAGACAGGGGTTCGGGGAACACTGAAGCTTTCTTT. Its translation is CASSGDRGSGNTEAFF.

The chain combines TRBV30 with TRBJ1-4; 8 positions agree with TRBD1. The CDR3 runs to 15 residues. With 0 bases clipped from V and 4 bases from J, the junction kept 4 bases outside the gene matches. Germline assignment: CDR1 GTSNPN and CDR2 SVGIG (reference sequence). Written as DNA, the CDR3 is TGTGCCTGGAGTGTCCTCGGACAGGGTAATGAAAAACTGTTTTTT. It is translated as CAWSVLGQGNEKLFF.

As regards this clone: Other DNA sequences from this sample encode an identical CDR3 as well. V gene TRBV19 combines with J gene TRBJ2-3; 10 nucleotides line up with TRBD2. V gave up 3 bases and J gave up 3 bases; unmatched junction bases: 3. Germline V gives CDR1 LNHDA, CDR2 SQIVND (reference sequence). The CDR3 is 15 amino acids. In DNA form, the CDR3 reads TGTGCCAGTAGTATGGTAGCGGGGGGAACAGATACGCAGTATTTT. Residues: CASSMVAGGTDTQYF.

The CDR3 here is CASSLYGRGNSPLHF. CDR3 DNA sequence: TGTGCCAGCAGCTTGTACGGAAGGGGCAATTCACCCCTCCACTTT. The chain links TRBV5-6 to TRBJ1-6; perhaps TRBD1 as D (5 bases). The CDR3 totals 15 residues. CDR1 and CDR2 (germline): SGHDT, YYEEEE. V lost 1 base, J lost 7 bases, and 12 bases lay in between.

V and J are TRBV28 and TRBJ1-2; 12 positions agree with TRBD1. With V trimmed by 5 bases and J by 4 bases, 11 bases remained unmatched. Germline V gives CDR1 MDHEN, CDR2 SYDVKM. The CDR3 is made up of 17 amino acids. The CDR3 spells CASSQSRDRGLIYGYTF. CDR3 sequence (DNA): TGTGCCAGCAGTCAGTCCCGGGACAGGGGGCTAATCTATGGCTACACCTTC.

The chain links TRBV7-9 to TRBJ1-1; 10 bases match TRBD1. V lost 1 base to trimming and J lost 4 bases; unmatched junction nucleotides: 6. Looked up from germline, CDR1 is SEHNR and CDR2 is FQNEAQ (reference sequence). The CDR3 sequence is 16 residues long. CDR3 amino acids: CASSLDPGQGTTEAFF. As DNA, the CDR3 is TGTGCCAGCAGCTTAGATCCGGGACAGGGGACCACTGAAGCTTTCTTT.

V usage is TRBV19 and J usage is TRBJ1-2; D is possibly TRBD1 (6 bases). The V end was cut by 5 bases, the J end by 5 bases, with 15 bases between. This CDR3 comprises 14 residues. Germline CDR1 and CDR2: LNHDA and SQIVND (reference sequence). CDR3 protein: CASSLLPGDYGYTF. For the CDR3, the DNA is TGTGCCAGTAGTCTCCTCCCAGGGGATTATGGCTACACCTTC.

The genes are TRBV11-2 and TRBJ2-3; D not resolved. Trimming removed 6 bases at V and 4 bases at J, with 8 bases between. This CDR3 has 12 amino acids. Looked up from germline, CDR1 is SGHAT and CDR2 is FQNNGV. The chain's CDR3 is CASRRVADTQYF. The CDR3 DNA sequence: TGTGCCAGCAGGCGTGTAGCAGATACGCAGTATTTT.

This clone was seen a handful of times. The chain couples TRBV5-1 to TRBJ1-5; a possible D gene is TRBD1 (5 bases). Trimming shortened V by 5 bases and J by 6 bases, and 12 bases separated the two germline ends. Germline V gene data show CDR1 as SGHRS and CDR2 as YFSETQ. The CDR3 covers 13 residues. CDR3: CASSRGVGQPQHF. CDR3 nucleotide sequence: TGCGCCAGCAGTAGGGGCGTAGGTCAGCCCCAGCATTTT.

CDR3 sequence reads: CSVQKGVGELFF. CDR3 coding DNA: TGCAGCGTCCAAAAGGGGGTCGGGGAGCTGTTTTTT. The genes are TRBV29-1 and TRBJ2-2, with D maybe TRBD1 (6 bases). Germline V gene lookup returns CDR1 SQVTM and CDR2 ANQGSEA. This CDR3 is 12 amino acids long. Trimming took off 6 bases at V and 7 bases at J, with 12 bases between the two ends.

This clone was counted once. The rearrangement joins TRBV19 to TRBJ2-2, with D uncertain. There are 13 residues in the CDR3. CDR1 LNHDA and CDR2 SQIVND come from the germline V gene (reference sequence). V was pared by 0 bases and J by 6 bases, with 5 bases between. In nucleotides, the CDR3 is TGTGCCAGTAGTATAGATCGGGCCGGGGAGCTGTTTTTT. The encoded protein is CASSIDRAGELFF.

This chain links TRBV7-3 with TRBJ2-3; maybe TRBD1 (6 bases). Germline CDR1 is SGHTA and CDR2 is FQGTGA. V was trimmed by 0 bases and J by 4 bases, leaving 8 bases between them. CDR3 size: 14 residues. For the CDR3, the DNA is TGTGCCAGCAGCTTAACCAGGGGCCCAGATACGCAGTATTTT. Translated, it gives CASSLTRGPDTQYF.

The chain combines TRBV10-3 with TRBJ2-5, with D possibly matching TRBD2 (6 bases). In germline, CDR1 is ENHRY, CDR2 SYGVKD. The CDR3 loop spans 15 amino acids. Trimming stripped 2 bases from V and 5 bases from J, with 15 bases between. The CDR3 spells CAISEGGNSGETQYF. CDR3 nucleotides: TGTGCCATCAGTGAGGGGGGGAACTCGGGTGAGACCCAGTACTTC.

Here the CDR3 DNA reads TGTGCCAGCAGCTTAAGTTGGACTGCAACTAATGAAAAACTGTTTTTT. This gives the protein CASSLSWTATNEKLFF. The genes are TRBV11-2 and TRBJ1-4; no firm D call. The V and J ends lost 2 bases and 0 bases respectively, with 10 bases between them. The CDR3 contains 16 residues. Germline V gives CDR1 SGHAT, CDR2 FQNNGV.

This rearrangement joins TRBV19 to TRBJ1-2, with D tentatively TRBD1 (5 bases). The V and J ends lost 4 bases and 2 bases respectively, with 8 bases between them. Germline V gene data show CDR1 as LNHDA and CDR2 as SQIVND (reference sequence). The CDR3 runs 13 residues. The CDR3 loop reads CASSRRGNYGYTF. CDR3 DNA: TGTGCCAGTAGTAGAAGGGGCAACTATGGCTACACCTTC.

The CDR3, as DNA: TGTGCCACCGGACAACTCTACGAGCAGTACTTC. Translation gives CATGQLYEQYF. The rearrangement links TRBV11-2 to TRBJ2-7, with TRBD1 as a possible D gene (5 bases). Germline V gene lookup returns CDR1 SGHAT and CDR2 FQNNGV. The CDR3 extends over 11 amino acids. V was trimmed by 10 bases and J by 3 bases, leaving 10 bases between them.

The sample holds one count of this clone. V is TRBV10-3 and J is TRBJ1-6, with D possibly TRBD1 on 5 matching bases. V lost 6 bases to trimming and J lost 9 bases, with 18 bases between them. CDR3 size: 15 residues. Germline values: CDR1 ENHRY, CDR2 SYGVKD. The DNA for the CDR3 is TGTGCCATCAGCCTAAGTGGACAAGGAACTTCACCCCTCCACTTT. This codes for CAISLSGQGTSPLHF.